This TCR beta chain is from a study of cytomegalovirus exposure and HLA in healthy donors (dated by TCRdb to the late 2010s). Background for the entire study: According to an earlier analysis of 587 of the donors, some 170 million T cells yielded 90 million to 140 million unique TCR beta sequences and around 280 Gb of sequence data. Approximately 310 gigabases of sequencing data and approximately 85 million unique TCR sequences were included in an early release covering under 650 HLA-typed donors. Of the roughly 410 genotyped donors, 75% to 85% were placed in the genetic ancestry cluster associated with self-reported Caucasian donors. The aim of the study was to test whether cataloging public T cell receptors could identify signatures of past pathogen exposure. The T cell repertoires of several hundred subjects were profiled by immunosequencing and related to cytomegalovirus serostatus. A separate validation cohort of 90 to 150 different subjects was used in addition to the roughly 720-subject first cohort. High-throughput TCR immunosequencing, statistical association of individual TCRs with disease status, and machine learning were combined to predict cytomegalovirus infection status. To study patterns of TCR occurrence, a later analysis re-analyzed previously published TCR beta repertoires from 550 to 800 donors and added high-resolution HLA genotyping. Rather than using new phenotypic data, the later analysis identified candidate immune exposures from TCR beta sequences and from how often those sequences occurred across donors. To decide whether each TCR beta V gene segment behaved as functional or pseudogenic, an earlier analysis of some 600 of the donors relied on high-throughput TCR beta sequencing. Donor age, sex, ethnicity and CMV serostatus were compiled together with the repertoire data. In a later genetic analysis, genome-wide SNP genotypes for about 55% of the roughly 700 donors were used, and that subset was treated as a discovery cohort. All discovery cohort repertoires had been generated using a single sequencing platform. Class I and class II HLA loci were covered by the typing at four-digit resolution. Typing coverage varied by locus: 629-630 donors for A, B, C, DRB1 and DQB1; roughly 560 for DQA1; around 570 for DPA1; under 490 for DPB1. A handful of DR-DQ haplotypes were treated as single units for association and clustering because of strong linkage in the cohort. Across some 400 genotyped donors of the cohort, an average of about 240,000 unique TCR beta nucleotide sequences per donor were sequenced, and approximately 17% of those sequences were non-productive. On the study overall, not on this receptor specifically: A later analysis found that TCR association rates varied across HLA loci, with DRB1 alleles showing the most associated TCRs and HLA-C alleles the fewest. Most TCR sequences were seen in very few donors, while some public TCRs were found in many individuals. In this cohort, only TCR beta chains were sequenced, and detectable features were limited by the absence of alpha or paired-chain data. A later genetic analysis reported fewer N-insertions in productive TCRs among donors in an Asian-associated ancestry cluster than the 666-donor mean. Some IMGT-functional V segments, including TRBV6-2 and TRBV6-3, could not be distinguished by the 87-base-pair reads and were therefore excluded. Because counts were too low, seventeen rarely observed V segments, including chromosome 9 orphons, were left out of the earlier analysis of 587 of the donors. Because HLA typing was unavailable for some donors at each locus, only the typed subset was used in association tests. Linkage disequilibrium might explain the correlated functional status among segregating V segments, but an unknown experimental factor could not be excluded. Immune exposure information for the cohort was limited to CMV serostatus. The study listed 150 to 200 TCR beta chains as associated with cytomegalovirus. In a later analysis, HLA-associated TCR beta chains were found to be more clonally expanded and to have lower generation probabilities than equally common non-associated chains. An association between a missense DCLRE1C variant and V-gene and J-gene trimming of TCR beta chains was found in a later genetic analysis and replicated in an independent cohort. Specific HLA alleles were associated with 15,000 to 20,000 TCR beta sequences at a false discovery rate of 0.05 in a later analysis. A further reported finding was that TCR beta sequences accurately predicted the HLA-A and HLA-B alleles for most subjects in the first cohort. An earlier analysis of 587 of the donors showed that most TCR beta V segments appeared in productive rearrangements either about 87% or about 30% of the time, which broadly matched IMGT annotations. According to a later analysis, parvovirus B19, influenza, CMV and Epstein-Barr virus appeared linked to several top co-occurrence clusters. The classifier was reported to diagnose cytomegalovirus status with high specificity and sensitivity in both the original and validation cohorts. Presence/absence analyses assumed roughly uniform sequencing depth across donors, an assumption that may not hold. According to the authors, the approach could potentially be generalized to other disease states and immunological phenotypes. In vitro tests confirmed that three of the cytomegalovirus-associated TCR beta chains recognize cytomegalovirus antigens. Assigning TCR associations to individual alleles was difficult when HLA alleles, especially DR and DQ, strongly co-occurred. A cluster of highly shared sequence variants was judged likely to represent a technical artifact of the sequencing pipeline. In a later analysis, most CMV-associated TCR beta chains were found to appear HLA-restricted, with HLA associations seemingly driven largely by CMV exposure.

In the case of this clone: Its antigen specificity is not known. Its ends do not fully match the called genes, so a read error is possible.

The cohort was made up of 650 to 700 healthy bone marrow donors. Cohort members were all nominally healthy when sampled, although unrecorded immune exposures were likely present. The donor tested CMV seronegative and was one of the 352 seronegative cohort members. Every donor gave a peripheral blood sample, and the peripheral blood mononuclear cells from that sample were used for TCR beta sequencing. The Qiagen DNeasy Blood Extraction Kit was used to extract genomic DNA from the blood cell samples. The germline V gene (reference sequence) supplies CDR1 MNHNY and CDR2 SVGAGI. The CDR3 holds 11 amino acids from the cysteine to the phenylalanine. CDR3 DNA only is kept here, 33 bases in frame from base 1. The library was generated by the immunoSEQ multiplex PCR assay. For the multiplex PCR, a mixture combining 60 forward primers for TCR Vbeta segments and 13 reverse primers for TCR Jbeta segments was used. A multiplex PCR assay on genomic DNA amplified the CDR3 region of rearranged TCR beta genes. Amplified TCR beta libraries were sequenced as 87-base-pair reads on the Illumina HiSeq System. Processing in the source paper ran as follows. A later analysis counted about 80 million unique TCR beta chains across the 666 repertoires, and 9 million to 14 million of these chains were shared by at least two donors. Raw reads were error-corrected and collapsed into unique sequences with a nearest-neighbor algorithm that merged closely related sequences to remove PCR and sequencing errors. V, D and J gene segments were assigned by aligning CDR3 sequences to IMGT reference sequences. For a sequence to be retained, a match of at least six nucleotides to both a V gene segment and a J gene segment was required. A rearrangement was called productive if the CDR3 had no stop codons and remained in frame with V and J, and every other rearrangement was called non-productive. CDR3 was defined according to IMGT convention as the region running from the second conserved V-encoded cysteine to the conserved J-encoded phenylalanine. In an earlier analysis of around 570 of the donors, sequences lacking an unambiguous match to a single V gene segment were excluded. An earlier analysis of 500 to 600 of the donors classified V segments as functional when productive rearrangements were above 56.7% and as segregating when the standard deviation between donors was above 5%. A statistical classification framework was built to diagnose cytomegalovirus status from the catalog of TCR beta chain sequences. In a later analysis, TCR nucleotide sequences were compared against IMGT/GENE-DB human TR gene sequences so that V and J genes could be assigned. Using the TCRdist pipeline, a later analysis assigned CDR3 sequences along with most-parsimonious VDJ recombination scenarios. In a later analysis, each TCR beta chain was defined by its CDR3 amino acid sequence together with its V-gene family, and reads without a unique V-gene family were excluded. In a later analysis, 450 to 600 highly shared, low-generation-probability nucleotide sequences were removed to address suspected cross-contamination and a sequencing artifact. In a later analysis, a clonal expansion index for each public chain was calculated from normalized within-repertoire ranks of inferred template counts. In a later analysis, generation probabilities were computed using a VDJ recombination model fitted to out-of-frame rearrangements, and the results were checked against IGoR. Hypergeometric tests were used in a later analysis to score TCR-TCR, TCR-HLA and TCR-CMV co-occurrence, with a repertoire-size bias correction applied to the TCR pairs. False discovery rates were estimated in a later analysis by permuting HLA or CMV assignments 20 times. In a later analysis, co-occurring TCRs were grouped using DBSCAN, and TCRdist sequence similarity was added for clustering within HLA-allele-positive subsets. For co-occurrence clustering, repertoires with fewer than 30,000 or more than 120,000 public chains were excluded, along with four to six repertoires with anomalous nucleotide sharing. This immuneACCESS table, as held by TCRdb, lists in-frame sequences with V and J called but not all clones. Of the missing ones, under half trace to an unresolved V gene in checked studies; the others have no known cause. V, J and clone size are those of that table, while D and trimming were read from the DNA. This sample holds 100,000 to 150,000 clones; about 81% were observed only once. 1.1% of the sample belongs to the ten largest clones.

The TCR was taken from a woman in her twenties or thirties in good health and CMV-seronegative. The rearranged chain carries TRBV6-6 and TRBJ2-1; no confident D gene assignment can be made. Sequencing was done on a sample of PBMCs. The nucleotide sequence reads TGTGCCAGCAATTACCTAAATGAGCAGTTCTTC. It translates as CASNYLNEQFF.